This T cell receptor (beta chain) derives from a study of T cell responses to AZD1222 COVID-19 vaccine. Looked up from germline, CDR1 is MNHEY and CDR2 is SVGAGI. Trimming cost V 2 bases and J 4 bases; bases outside gene matches: 2. The CDR3 is 14 residues long. The protocol was immunoSEQ multiplex PCR, while the TCRdb copy is restricted to in-frame clones and leaves out a portion. The sample lists roughly 120,000 clones; 88% were seen once. This clone was detected a few times. The receptor was derived from an adult in good health. The chain has TRBV6-5 and TRBJ1-3; TRBD1 matches at 7 bases. The material sequenced was peripheral blood, taken on day 0 of AZD1222 vaccination. The CDR3 is CASSYGTEGNTIYF. CDR3 sequence (DNA): TGTGCCAGCAGTTACGGGACAGAAGGAAACACCATATATTTT.